Shown below are 16 T cell receptor beta chains from a single sample sequenced in a study of T-cell reconstitution after alpha-beta-depleted transplantation in children. The TCRbeta library was prepared with unique molecular identifiers. TCRdb reprocessed the PCR reads with MiXCR, giving one entry per CDR3 protein. The sample lists 480,000 or so distinct CDR3 sequences; roughly 10% were seen once. Source: PBMCs, taken before TCRalphabeta/CD19-depleted stem cell transplant. The receptor set was obtained from a child aged 2 to 10 with inherited bone marrow failure, due to receive a stem cell transplant.

The chain carries TRBV4-3 and TRBJ2-4; D could derive from TRBD1 or TRBD2 (5 bases each). CDR3 length: 17 residues. Between the trimmed V and J ends, which lost 0 bases and 2 bases, there was a span of 14 bases. The germline CDR1 and CDR2 sequences are LGHNA and YSLEER. Here the CDR3 reads CASSQDLGTDPKNIQYF. DNA for the CDR3: TGCGCCAGCAGCCAAGATTTGGGGACCGACCCCAAAAACATTCAGTACTTC.

V usage is TRBV10-2 and J usage is TRBJ1-2; 8 nucleotides align to TRBD1. Per germline, CDR1 WSHSY and CDR2 SAAADI. With V trimmed by 10 bases and J by 1 base, 8 bases remained unmatched. This CDR3 has 14 residues. CDR3: CATGGQAFNYGYTF. CDR3 nucleotides: TGCGCCACCGGGGGACAGGCTTTTAACTATGGCTACACCTTC.

This clonotype has at least ten counts. The chain combines TRBV27 with TRBJ1-6; 8 positions agree with TRBD1. The germline V gene has CDR1 MNHEY and CDR2 SMNVEV (reference sequence). CDR3 length: 14 amino acids. After removal of 5 bases from V and 6 bases from J, the junction contained 3 bases not matched to a gene. The CDR3 sequence is CASSNRGTNSPLHF. CDR3 DNA sequence: TGTGCCAGCAGTAACAGGGGGACTAATTCACCCCTCCACTTT.

The gene calls are TRBV12-3 or TRBV12-4 and TRBJ1-6; D not certain. This CDR3 comprises 14 residues. The V end was cut by 6 bases, the J end by 6 bases, with 12 bases between. Here the CDR3 DNA reads TGTGCCAGCAGCCCGCGTTTCGTTAATTCACCCCTCCACTTT. It is translated as CASSPRFVNSPLHF.

There are many counts of this clonotype. This rearrangement joins TRBV12-3 or TRBV12-4 to TRBJ2-7; 13 bases are a match to TRBD2. The CDR3 spans 15 residues. J was trimmed by 6 bases and V by 5 bases; bases with no gene match: 7. The CDR3 nucleotides read TGTGCCAGCAGTACAATCAGGACTAGCGGGAGCGAGCAGTACTTC. Residues: CASSTIRTSGSEQYF.

This clonotype has a count of ten or more. This chain uses TRBV4-3 with TRBJ2-2, with no clear D. The CDR3 totals 17 residues. Trimming took 1 base from V and 2 from J, leaving 14 bases between them. Germline V CDR1 and CDR2: LGHNA, YSLEER. The CDR3 region has the DNA TGCGCCAGCAGCCAAGGGTCTTGGCGACCAAACACCGGGGAGCTGTTTTTT. Its translation: CASSQGSWRPNTGELFF.

The chain carries TRBV12-3 or TRBV12-4 and TRBJ2-2; no definite D call. V dropped 2 bases and J dropped 6 bases, with 7 bases sitting between them. CDR3 length: 13 residues. CDR3 bases: TGTGCCAGCAGTTTAAGGGATCCCGGGGAGCTGTTTTTT. Encoded protein: CASSLRDPGELFF.

Many counts were recorded for this clonotype. J is TRBJ2-1 and V is TRBV29-1; 8 bases are a match to TRBD2. The germline V gene encodes CDR1 SQVTM and CDR2 ANQGSEA. The V gene end was trimmed by 5 bases and the J gene end by 9 bases; junction bases not matched to a gene: 15. The CDR3 runs 15 residues. The CDR3, as DNA: TGCAGCGTTCGCTTAAGCGGGAGCGATAGTTCTGAGCAGTTCTTC. Encoded protein: CSVRLSGSDSSEQFF.

This clonotype was recorded many times. This chain connects TRBV6-5 to TRBJ1-6; D is possibly TRBD1 (5 bases). The V gene's germline CDR1 is MNHEY and CDR2 SVGAGI. The CDR3 runs 13 residues. V was pared by 2 bases and J by 11 bases, with 10 bases between. CDR3 sequence: CASSYDSYTPLHF. In DNA form, the CDR3 reads TGTGCCAGCAGTTACGACAGCTATACACCCCTCCACTTT.

This clonotype was counted many times. This chain joins TRBV5-4 and TRBJ2-1, with unresolved D. Trimming pared 0 bases from V and 0 bases from J, leaving 13 bases between. The V gene's germline CDR1 is SGHNT and CDR2 YYREEE (reference sequence). The CDR3 is made up of 17 amino acids. CDR3 sequence reads: CASSLESSRFSYNEQFF. In nucleotides, the CDR3 is TGTGCCAGCAGCTTGGAATCGTCTCGGTTCTCCTACAATGAGCAGTTCTTC. Drawing the rest from reference TRBV5-4 and TRBJ2-1, the complete variable domain is ETGVTQSPTHLIKTRGQQVTLRCSSQSGHNTVSWYQQALGQGPQFIFQYYREEENGRGNFPPRFSGLQFPNYSSELNVNALELDDSALYLCASSLESSRFSYNEQFFGPGTRLTVL.

This clonotype was seen many times. This sequence joins TRBV3-1 and TRBJ2-2; unclear D gene. This CDR3 is 13 amino acids long. The germline gives CDR1 LGHDT, CDR2 YNNKEL (reference sequence). Between the trimmed V and J ends, which lost 1 base and 4 bases, there was a span of 4 bases. CDR3 protein: CASSQVATGELFF. In nucleotides, the CDR3 is TGTGCCAGCAGCCAAGTGGCCACCGGGGAGCTGTTTTTT.

This clonotype occurred many times. For the CDR3, the DNA is TGCAGCGTTATTGGTAGGACAGATACGCAGTATTTT. This sequence encodes CSVIGRTDTQYF. The chain carries TRBV29-1 and TRBJ2-3; D ambiguous. Trimming left V 5 bases short and J 3 bases short, with 9 bases between. The CDR3 contains 12 residues. CDR1 SQVTM and CDR2 ANQGSEA come from the germline V gene.

This clonotype was seen a single time. This clone may be a read error of a much larger clone one base away. V and J are TRBV27 and TRBJ2-4, with D possibly being TRBD2 (5 bases). The V end was cut by 5 bases, the J end by 0 bases, with 8 bases between. The germline V gene has CDR1 MNHEY and CDR2 SMNVEV (reference sequence). This CDR3 region has 14 residues. The CDR3, as DNA: TGTGCCAGCAGTCCCGGGATAGCCAAAAACATTCAGTACTTC. As protein: CASSPGIAKNIQYF.

This clonotype was seen at least ten times. The rearrangement joins TRBV5-1 to TRBJ2-7, with TRBD2 matching over 7 bases. The germline CDR1 and CDR2 sequences are SGHRS and YFSETQ. CDR3 length: 15 amino acids. The trim removed 4 bases at V and 0 bases at J, leaving 7 bases unmatched. CDR3 region: CASSPAGYFSYEQYF. CDR3 DNA: TGCGCCAGCAGCCCAGCGGGGTATTTCTCCTACGAGCAGTACTTC.

This clonotype was seen many times. The rearrangement links TRBV5-1 to TRBJ2-7; a possible D gene is TRBD1 (5 bases). Germline V CDR1 and CDR2: SGHRS, YFSETQ. The CDR3 consists of 14 residues. Trimming cost V 2 bases and J 4 bases, with 13 bases left between them. Here the CDR3 reads CASSFRDSRYEQYF. CDR3 nucleotides: TGCGCCAGCAGCTTTCGTGACAGTCGGTACGAGCAGTACTTC. Full variable domain (remainder filled in from reference TRBV5-1 and TRBJ2-7): KAGVTQTPRYLIKTRGQQVTLSCSPISGHRSVSWYQQTPGQGLQFLFEYFSETQRNKGNFPGRFSGRQFSNSRSEMNVSTLELGDSALYLCASSFRDSRYEQYFGPGTRLTVT.

A few counts support this clonotype. The chain is built from TRBV6-5 and TRBJ2-2; 7 nucleotides agree with TRBD2. Germline trimming cut 1 base from V and 6 bases from J; bases unmatched to any gene: 5. The germline gives CDR1 MNHEY, CDR2 SVGAGI. The CDR3 has 15 amino acids. The CDR3 region is CASSYFDRGAGELFF. In nucleotides, the CDR3 is TGTGCCAGCAGTTACTTCGACCGGGGGGCCGGGGAGCTGTTTTTT.